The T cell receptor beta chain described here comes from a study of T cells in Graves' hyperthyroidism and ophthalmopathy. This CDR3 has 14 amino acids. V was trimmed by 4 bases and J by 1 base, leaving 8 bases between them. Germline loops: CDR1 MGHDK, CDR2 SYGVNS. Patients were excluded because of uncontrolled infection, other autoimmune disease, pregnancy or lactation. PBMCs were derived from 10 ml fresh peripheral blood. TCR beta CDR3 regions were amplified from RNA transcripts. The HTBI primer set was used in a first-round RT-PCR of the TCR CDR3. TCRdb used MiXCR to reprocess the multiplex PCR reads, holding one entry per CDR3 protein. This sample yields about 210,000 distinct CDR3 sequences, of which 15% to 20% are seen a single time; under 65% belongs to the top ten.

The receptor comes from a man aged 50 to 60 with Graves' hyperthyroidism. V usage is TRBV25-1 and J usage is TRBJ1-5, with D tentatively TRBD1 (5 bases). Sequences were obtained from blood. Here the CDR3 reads CASSARDSNQPQHF. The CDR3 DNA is TGTGCCAGCAGTGCCCGGGACAGCAATCAGCCCCAGCATTTT.